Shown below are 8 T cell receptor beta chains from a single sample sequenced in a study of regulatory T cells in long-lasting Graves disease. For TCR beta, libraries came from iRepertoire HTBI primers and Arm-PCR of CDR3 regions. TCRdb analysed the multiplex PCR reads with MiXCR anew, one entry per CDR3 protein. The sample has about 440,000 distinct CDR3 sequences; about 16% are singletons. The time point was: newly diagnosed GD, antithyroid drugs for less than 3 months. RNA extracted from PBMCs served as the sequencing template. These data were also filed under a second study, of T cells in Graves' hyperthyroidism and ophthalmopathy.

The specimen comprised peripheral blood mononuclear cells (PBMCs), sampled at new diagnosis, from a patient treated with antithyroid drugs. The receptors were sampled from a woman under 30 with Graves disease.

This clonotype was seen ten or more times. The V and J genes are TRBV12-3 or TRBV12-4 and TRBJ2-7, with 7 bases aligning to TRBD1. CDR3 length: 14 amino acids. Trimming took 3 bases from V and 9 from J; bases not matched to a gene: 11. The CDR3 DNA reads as TGTGCCAGCAGTTTGTATCAGGGGGAATTGGGGCAGTACTTC. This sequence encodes CASSLYQGELGQYF.

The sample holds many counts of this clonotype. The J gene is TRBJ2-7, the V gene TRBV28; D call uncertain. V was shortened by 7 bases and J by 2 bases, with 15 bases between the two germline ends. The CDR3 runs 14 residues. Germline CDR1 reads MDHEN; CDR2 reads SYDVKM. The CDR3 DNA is TGTGCCAGCACTCCCATGACACCCCCCTACGAGCAGTACTTC. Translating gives CASTPMTPPYEQYF.

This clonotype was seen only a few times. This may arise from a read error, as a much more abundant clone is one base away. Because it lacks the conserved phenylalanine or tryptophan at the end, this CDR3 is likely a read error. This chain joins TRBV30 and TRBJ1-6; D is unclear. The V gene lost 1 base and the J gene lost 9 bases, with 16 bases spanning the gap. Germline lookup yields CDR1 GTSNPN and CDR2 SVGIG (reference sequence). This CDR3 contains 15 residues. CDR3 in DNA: TGTGCCTGGAGTGAGAACGTACACCAAGGTTCACCCCTCCACTCT. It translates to CAWSENVHQGSPLHS.

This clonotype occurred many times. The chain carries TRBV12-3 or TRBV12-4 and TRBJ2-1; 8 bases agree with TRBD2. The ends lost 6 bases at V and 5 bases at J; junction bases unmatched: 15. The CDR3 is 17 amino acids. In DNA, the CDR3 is TGTGCCAGCAGCCAGCGGCTGGGGCTAGCGGGTAACAATGAGCAGTTCTTC. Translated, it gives CASSQRLGLAGNNEQFF.

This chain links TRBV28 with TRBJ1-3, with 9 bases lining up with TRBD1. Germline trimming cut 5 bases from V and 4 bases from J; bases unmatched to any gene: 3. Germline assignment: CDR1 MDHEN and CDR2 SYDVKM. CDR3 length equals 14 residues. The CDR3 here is CASSVQGAGNTIYF. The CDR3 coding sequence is TGTGCCAGCAGTGTACAGGGGGCGGGAAACACCATATATTTT.

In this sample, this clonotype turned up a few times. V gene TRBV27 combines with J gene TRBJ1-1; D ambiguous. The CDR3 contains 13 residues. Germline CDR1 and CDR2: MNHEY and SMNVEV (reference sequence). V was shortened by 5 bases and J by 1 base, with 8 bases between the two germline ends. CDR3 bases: TGTGCCAGCAGTCGCTCACCGAACACTGAAGCTTTCTTT. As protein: CASSRSPNTEAFF.

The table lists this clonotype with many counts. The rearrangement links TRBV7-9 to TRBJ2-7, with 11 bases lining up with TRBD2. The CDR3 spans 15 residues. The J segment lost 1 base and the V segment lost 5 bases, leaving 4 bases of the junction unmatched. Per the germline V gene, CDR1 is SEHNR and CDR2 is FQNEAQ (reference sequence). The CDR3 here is CASSLSGRASYEQYF. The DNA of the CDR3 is TGTGCCAGCAGCCTTAGCGGGAGGGCTTCCTACGAGCAGTACTTC.

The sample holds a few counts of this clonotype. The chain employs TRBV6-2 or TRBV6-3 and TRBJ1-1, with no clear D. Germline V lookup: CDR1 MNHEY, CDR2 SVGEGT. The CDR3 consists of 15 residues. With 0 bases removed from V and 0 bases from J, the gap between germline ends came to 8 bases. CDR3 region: CASSYSDSMNTEAFF. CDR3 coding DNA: TGTGCCAGCAGTTACTCCGATAGTATGAACACTGAAGCTTTCTTT.